The 18 T cell receptor beta chains below were found in one sample sequenced in a study of CD8 T cells in ankylosing spondylitis. General study results and limits: In ankylosing spondylitis blood, a motif of roughly 8 highly homologous TCR beta variants appeared characteristic.

TCRdb reprocessed the 5' RACE reads with MiXCR, giving one entry per CDR3 protein. This repertoire shows 700,000 or so distinct CDR3 sequences, 19% found once; its top ten account for around 20%. What these receptors recognize is not known. The sample consisted of blood, either unsorted or a sorted T cell fraction (not recorded which). The source of these receptors is a male donor with ankylosing spondylitis.

The genes are TRBV5-1 and TRBJ1-2, with D unresolved. The CDR3 length is 14 residues. The V end lost 4 bases, the J end lost 7 bases, and 17 bases lay between the germline ends. The germline CDR1 and CDR2 sequences are SGHRS and YFSETQ. The CDR3 DNA is TGCGCCAGCAGCGTTACAACCCGAGGAGGTGGCTACACCTTC. Residues: CASSVTTRGGGYTF.

This clonotype was counted between two and nine times. This rearrangement joins TRBV2 to TRBJ2-2, with D perhaps TRBD1 (5 bases). The germline V gene has CDR1 SNHLY and CDR2 FYNNEI. V lost 4 bases and J 1 base, leaving 10 bases between the germline ends. CDR3 size: 15 residues. The CDR3 region is CASSVGQVNTGELFF. CDR3 DNA sequence: TGTGCCAGCAGTGTGGGGCAAGTGAACACCGGGGAGCTGTTTTTT.

This clonotype was counted only a few times. The J gene is TRBJ2-7, the V gene TRBV27; TRBD2 aligns across 8 bases. The CDR3 extends over 17 amino acids. Germline CDR1 MNHEY, CDR2 SMNVEV (reference sequence). With 1 base clipped from V and 4 bases from J, the junction kept 12 bases outside the gene matches. The CDR3 sequence is CASSLLSVGGALYEQYF. CDR3 in DNA: TGTGCCAGCAGTTTATTATCGGTCGGGGGGGCGCTTTACGAGCAGTACTTC.

V usage is TRBV20-1 and J usage is TRBJ2-2; 13 bases match TRBD2. The germline gives CDR1 DFQATT, CDR2 SNEGSKA (reference sequence). The CDR3 loop spans 15 amino acids. V trimming: 3 bases; J trimming: 4 bases; junction bases outside the gene matches: 2. CDR3 region: CSARRLAGGTGELFF. DNA of the CDR3: TGCAGTGCTAGGCGACTAGCGGGAGGCACCGGGGAGCTGTTTTTT.

This clonotype was counted a few times. The chain recombines TRBV20-1 with TRBJ2-7; 10 nucleotides line up with TRBD2. CDR1 is DFQATT and CDR2 is SNEGSKA in the germline V gene (reference sequence). The CDR3 runs to 15 residues. The junction had 7 bases not matched to a gene; V was cut back by 3 bases and J by 2 bases. The CDR3 nucleotides are TGCAGTGCTAGGGATTGGACTAGCGGAACCTACGAGCAGTACTTC. Its protein product is CSARDWTSGTYEQYF.

This clonotype was seen a few times. This chain links TRBV4-1 with TRBJ2-3, with 7 bases that match TRBD2. The CDR3 extends over 15 amino acids. The J segment lost 2 bases and the V segment lost 2 bases, leaving 4 bases of the junction unmatched. From germline, CDR1 is MGHRA and CDR2 YSYEKL. The CDR3 reads CASSQSGTITDTQYF. In DNA, the CDR3 is TGCGCCAGCAGCCAATCCGGGACTATCACAGATACGCAGTATTTT.

The J gene is TRBJ2-3, the V gene TRBV20-1; a weak D match, TRBD2 (5 bases). This CDR3 spans 14 amino acids. Trimming shortened V by 2 bases and J by 1 base, and 10 bases separated the two germline ends. Looked up from germline, CDR1 is DFQATT and CDR2 is SNEGSKA (reference sequence). The CDR3 protein is CSARSVRGTDTQYF. CDR3 bases: TGCAGTGCTAGATCGGTGCGGGGCACAGATACGCAGTATTTT.

This clonotype was picked up a small number of times. The gene calls are TRBV6-2 or TRBV6-3 and TRBJ2-2; a weak D match, TRBD1 (5 bases). V lost 6 bases and J lost 5, with 10 bases in between. Germline assignment: CDR1 MNHEY and CDR2 SVGEGT. The CDR3 totals 13 residues. Here the CDR3 reads CASSDSRTGELFF. DNA for the CDR3: TGTGCCAGCAGCGACAGCCGAACCGGGGAGCTGTTTTTT.

The V and J genes are TRBV11-3 and TRBJ2-7; 7 bases map to TRBD1. Germline V lookup: CDR1 SGHNT, CDR2 YENEEA. V trimming: 5 bases; J trimming: 5 bases; junction bases outside the gene matches: 9. The CDR3 runs to 14 residues. CDR3 bases: TGTGCCAGCAGCCAAGGGGGCCCGAGGGACGAGCAGTACTTC. It is translated as CASSQGGPRDEQYF.

This clonotype appeared a few times. This chain connects TRBV10-3 to TRBJ1-1; no definite D call. CDR1 ENHRY and CDR2 SYGVKD come from the germline V gene. This CDR3 comprises 14 residues. V gave up 3 bases and J gave up 8 bases, with 16 bases separating them. The CDR3 spells CAISDPRAGSEAFF. The CDR3 DNA follows: TGTGCCATCAGTGATCCTCGGGCCGGCAGCGAAGCTTTCTTT.

This chain connects TRBV6-1 to TRBJ2-1; D possibly corresponds to TRBD1 (6 bases). Per germline, CDR1 MNHNS and CDR2 SASEGT. The length of the CDR3 is 14 residues. V was pared by 10 bases and J by 3 bases, with 16 bases between. CDR3 in DNA: TGTGCCACCGCCAGGGGTGACTACTACAATGAGCAGTTCTTC. This gives the protein CATARGDYYNEQFF.

The sample holds a few counts of this clonotype. The chain employs TRBV18 and TRBJ2-3; D uncertain. Trimming stripped 3 bases from V and 8 bases from J, with 15 bases between. The germline V gene encodes CDR1 KGHSH and CDR2 LQKENI. This CDR3 spans 14 amino acids. CDR3 DNA sequence: TGTGCCAGCTCACCCCCTGCGACTGATGGTACGCAGTATTTT. The encoded protein is CASSPPATDGTQYF.

This clonotype has a single count. V and J are TRBV6-2 or TRBV6-3 and TRBJ2-1, with TRBD2 matching 8 bases. The V gene's germline CDR1 is MNHEY and CDR2 SVGEGT. J gave up 4 bases and V 2 bases, and 16 bases lay outside the gene matches. This CDR3 has 19 residues. CDR3 region: CASSYEGLGVVTTYNEQFF. The CDR3 DNA reads as TGTGCCAGCAGTTACGAGGGACTAGGGGTCGTTACGACGTACAATGAGCAGTTCTTC.

This clonotype was detected only a few times. This chain joins TRBV7-8 and TRBJ2-7; possible D gene TRBD1, 6 bases. The germline CDR1 and CDR2 sequences are SGHVS and FQNEAQ. V dropped 1 base and J dropped 6 bases, with 10 bases sitting between them. This CDR3 has 13 amino acids. The CDR3 reads CASSLDLGGEQYF. CDR3 sequence (DNA): TGTGCCAGCAGCTTAGACCTAGGGGGCGAGCAGTACTTC.

The chain joins TRBV29-1 to TRBJ2-7; perhaps TRBD2 as D (6 bases). Germline CDR1 is SQVTM and CDR2 is ANQGSEA. This CDR3 spans 14 amino acids. The V gene lost 3 bases and the J gene lost 2 bases, with 14 bases spanning the gap. Here the CDR3 reads CSVDSDSGPYEQYF. The CDR3 nucleotides are TGCAGCGTTGATTCCGATAGCGGCCCCTACGAGCAGTACTTC.

J is TRBJ1-3 and V is TRBV28, with 7 bases that match TRBD1. From germline, CDR1 is MDHEN and CDR2 SYDVKM. The CDR3 runs 15 residues. V lost 2 bases to trimming and J lost 4 bases; unmatched junction nucleotides: 5. The CDR3 region has the DNA TGTGCCAGCAGTTTAACGACAGGGCAAGGAAACACCATATATTTT. This gives the protein CASSLTTGQGNTIYF.

V usage is TRBV12-3 or TRBV12-4 and J usage is TRBJ2-3, with a weak D call TRBD1 (5 bases). The CDR3 is made up of 13 amino acids. With 6 bases removed from V and 2 bases from J, the gap between germline ends came to 9 bases. CDR3 bases: TGTGCCAGCAGGCCAGGGTTCACAGATACGCAGTATTTT. It yields the protein CASRPGFTDTQYF.

The chain carries TRBV7-9 and TRBJ2-7; 10 bases agree with TRBD2. Germline-derived CDR1 and CDR2 are SEHNR and FQNEAQ (reference sequence). The CDR3 has 14 amino acids. Trimming cost V 5 bases and J 3 bases; bases outside gene matches: 4. The CDR3 loop reads CASSPGTSVYEQYF. The CDR3 DNA is TGTGCCAGCAGCCCCGGGACTAGCGTCTACGAGCAGTACTTC.